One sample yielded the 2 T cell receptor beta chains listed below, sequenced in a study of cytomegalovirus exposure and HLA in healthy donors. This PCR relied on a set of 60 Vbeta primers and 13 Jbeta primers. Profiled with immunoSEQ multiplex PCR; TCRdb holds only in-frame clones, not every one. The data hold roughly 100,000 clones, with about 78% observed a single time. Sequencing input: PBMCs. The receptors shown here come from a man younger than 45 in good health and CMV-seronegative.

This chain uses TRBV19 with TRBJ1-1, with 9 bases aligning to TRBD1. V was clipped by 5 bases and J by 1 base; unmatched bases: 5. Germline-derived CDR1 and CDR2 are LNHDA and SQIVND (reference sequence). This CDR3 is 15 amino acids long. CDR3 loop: CASSAQGQGNTEAFF. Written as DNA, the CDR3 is TGTGCCAGTAGTGCCCAGGGACAGGGGAACACTGAAGCTTTCTTT.

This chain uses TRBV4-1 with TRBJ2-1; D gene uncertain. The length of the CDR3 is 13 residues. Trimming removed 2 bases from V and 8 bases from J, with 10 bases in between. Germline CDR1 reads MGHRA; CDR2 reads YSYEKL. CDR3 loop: CASSQRIADEQFF. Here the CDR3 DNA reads TGCGCCAGCAGCCAAAGAATCGCAGATGAGCAGTTCTTC.